What follows are 8 T cell receptor beta chains derived from one specimen sequenced in a study of blood T cell repertoires in COVID-19. The method was immunoSEQ multiplex PCR; TCRdb's version includes in-frame clones alone and lacks a portion of them. The data contain 250,000 to 300,000 clones, around 81% of them singletons. The material sequenced was peripheral blood. The receptors here all came from a woman aged 60-75 years with active or convalescent COVID-19.

The chain combines TRBV19 with TRBJ1-1; the D is unclear. The CDR3 is made up of 13 amino acids. The germline V and J ends were trimmed by 8 bases and 1 base, with 11 bases remaining between them. The germline V gene encodes CDR1 LNHDA and CDR2 SQIVND (reference sequence). The CDR3 loop reads CASRGLGNTEAFF. The CDR3 DNA is TGTGCCAGTCGAGGGCTGGGGAACACTGAAGCTTTCTTT.

With regard to this clone: Sequence at one end of the junction differs from germline and may be a read error. The chain has TRBV10-3 and TRBJ1-5; 10 bases are shared with TRBD1. This CDR3 has 13 amino acids. Germline V gene data show CDR1 as ENHRY and CDR2 as SYGVKD. CDR3 bases: TGTGCCGTCAGACAGGGGGCCAATCAGCCCCAGCATTTT. Encoded protein: CAVRQGANQPQHF.

The DNA of the CDR3 is TGTGCCAGCAGCTTAGAGGGGATCACAGATACGCAGTATTTT. Its translation is CASSLEGITDTQYF. This rearrangement joins TRBV7-2 to TRBJ2-3, with D perhaps TRBD1 (5 bases). Trimming cost V 1 base and J 2 bases, with 7 bases left between them. CDR3 length: 14 residues. Germline assignment: CDR1 SGHTA and CDR2 FQGNSA.

The chain couples TRBV5-1 to TRBJ2-7, with TRBD1 matching over 7 bases. Germline CDR1 SGHRS, CDR2 YFSETQ. This CDR3 contains 12 residues. The V and J ends lost 1 base and 7 bases, in that order; junction bases with no gene match: 2. DNA for the CDR3: TGCGCCAGCAGCTTGACAGGGGAGGAGCAGTACTTC. It codes for CASSLTGEEQYF.

V is TRBV7-9 and J is TRBJ1-4; TRBD1 aligns across 8 bases. V gave up 5 bases and J gave up 8 bases; unmatched junction bases: 10. Germline lookup yields CDR1 SEHNR and CDR2 FQNEAQ (reference sequence). The CDR3 covers 15 residues. In nucleotides, the CDR3 is TGTGCCAGCAGCCGACGACAGGGGAGGGAAGAAAAACTGTTTTTT. Translation: CASSRRQGREEKLFF.

This clone was seen more than once but under ten times. V is TRBV30 and J is TRBJ1-6, with 7 bases aligning to TRBD1. V was pared by 5 bases and J by 5 bases, with 0 bases of the junction left unmatched. CDR3 length: 12 amino acids. CDR1 GTSNPN and CDR2 SVGIG come from the germline V gene (reference sequence). Here the CDR3 DNA reads TGTGCCTGGGACAGGGATAATTCACCCCTCCACTTT. Protein: CAWDRDNSPLHF.

This clone has only one observation. The V and J genes are TRBV9 and TRBJ1-2; 10 bases align to TRBD1. The ends lost 0 bases at V and 8 bases at J; junction bases unmatched: 7. Germline CDR1 reads SGDLS; CDR2 reads YYNGEE. This CDR3 has 15 residues. The CDR3 region has the DNA TGTGCCAGCAGCGTAGAAGGGACAGGGGTTAGGGGCTACACCTTC. It encodes CASSVEGTGVRGYTF.

The chain is built from TRBV3-1 (or the pseudogene TRBV3-2) and TRBJ2-2; 11 positions match TRBD1. The CDR3 is 17 amino acids. Germline V gives CDR1 LGHDT, CDR2 YNNKEL (reference sequence). Trimming took 3 bases from V and 4 from J; bases not matched to a gene: 7. In DNA form, the CDR3 reads TGTGCCAGCAGCCACCACCGGGACAGGGGGGTCACCGGGGAGCTGTTTTTT. Translation gives CASSHHRDRGVTGELFF.